These 6 T cell receptor beta chains share one sample of origin, sequenced in a study of CD8 T cells in Susac syndrome. Random hexamers were used to reverse transcribe an amount of roughly 0.45 to 1 ug RNA. One entry per CDR3 protein, called by TCRdb with MiXCR from the immunoSEQ multiplex PCR reads. This table has about 300,000 distinct CDR3 sequences, about 89% appearing once. Input material: CD8+ T cells from PBMCs. The receptors were sampled from a human donor with multiple sclerosis.

This chain links TRBV29-1 with TRBJ2-3, with 7 bases lining up with TRBD2. The CDR3 consists of 14 residues. Germline trimming cut 1 base from V and 2 bases from J; bases unmatched to any gene: 3. Germline V CDR1 and CDR2: SQVTM, ANQGSEA. The CDR3, as DNA: TGCAGCGTTGAAGGAGCGGGGTTCACAGATACGCAGTATTTT. Its translation: CSVEGAGFTDTQYF.

V gene TRBV5-6 combines with J gene TRBJ2-5; D is unresolved. This CDR3 spans 15 amino acids. Germline V gene sequence: CDR1 SGHDT, CDR2 YYEEEE. Trimming took 2 bases from V and 5 from J, leaving 16 bases between them. This CDR3 is CASSFDTEPLETQYF. The CDR3 DNA reads TGTGCCAGCAGCTTCGATACAGAACCCCTGGAGACCCAGTACTTC. The full variable domain, completed using reference TRBV5-6 and TRBJ2-5, is DAGVTQSPTHLIKTRGQQVTLRCSPKSGHDTVSWYQQALGQGPQFIFQYYEEEERQRGNFPDRFSGHQFPNYSSELNVNALLLGDSALYLCASSFDTEPLETQYFGPGTRLLVL.

V usage is TRBV7-6 and J usage is TRBJ2-5; 12 bases line up with TRBD1. Germline V gene data show CDR1 as SGHVS and CDR2 as FNYEAQ. The CDR3 sequence is 16 residues long. The V segment lost 5 bases and the J segment 4 bases; nucleotides outside the gene matches: 8. Written as DNA, the CDR3 is TGTGCCAGCAGCCCCCCGGGACAGGGGGCCGGAGAGACCCAGTACTTC. It specifies CASSPPGQGAGETQYF.

V gene TRBV11-2 combines with J gene TRBJ2-2; 7 positions agree with TRBD2. This CDR3 spans 17 amino acids. V was pared by 3 bases and J by 1 base, with 8 bases of the junction left unmatched. Germline V gene data show CDR1 as SGHAT and CDR2 as FQNNGV. CDR3 in DNA: TGTGCCAGCAGCTTCCCAGTTTGGGGGGGGAACACCGGGGAGCTGTTTTTT. Its protein product is CASSFPVWGGNTGELFF.

This clonotype was detected a few times. The genes are TRBV5-5 and TRBJ2-7; 8 positions match TRBD1. CDR1 is SGHKS, CDR2 YYEKEE, per germline (reference sequence). CDR3 length: 12 amino acids. Unmatched junction bases numbered 2, after V lost 4 bases and J lost 5 bases. The CDR3: CASSTTGDEQYF. CDR3 coding DNA: TGTGCCAGCAGCACGACAGGGGACGAGCAGTACTTC.

The chain is built from TRBV20-1 and TRBJ2-7, with 9 bases fitting TRBD1. CDR1 and CDR2 (germline): DFQATT, SNEGSKA (reference sequence). The V segment lost 3 bases and the J segment 5 bases; nucleotides outside the gene matches: 17. The CDR3 sequence is 17 residues long. CDR3 loop: CSASPFIRDREEDEQYF. The CDR3, as DNA: TGCAGTGCTAGCCCATTTATCCGGGACAGGGAGGAGGACGAGCAGTACTTC.